This passage covers 7 T cell receptor beta chains from one sample sequenced in a study of OX40 agonist ivuxolimab in advanced cancers. Using immunoSEQ multiplex PCR, the repertoire was profiled, and TCRdb retains in-frame clones only, with some absent. The sample holds about 72,000 clones, 81% seen once. This sample comprised CD4+ or CD8+ T cells sorted from blood, obtained in a trial of the OX40 agonist ivuxolimab. Receptors originate from an adult with an advanced solid tumor such as melanoma, head and neck, liver or kidney cancer.

V is TRBV18 and J is TRBJ1-3, with D maybe TRBD1 (5 bases). Per germline, CDR1 KGHSH and CDR2 LQKENI. The V end was cut by 0 bases, the J end by 0 bases, with 18 bases between. The CDR3 is 19 residues long. CDR3 protein: CASSPPRGRQGFSGNTIYF. Here the CDR3 DNA reads TGTGCCAGCTCACCACCGAGGGGACGCCAGGGTTTCTCTGGAAACACCATATATTTT.

Only a few counts were recorded for this clone. The V call is TRBV27, the J call TRBJ2-2; no reliable D call. The CDR3 runs to 13 residues. V lost 3 bases, J lost 2 bases, and 4 bases lay in between. Germline loops: CDR1 MNHEY, CDR2 SMNVEV (reference sequence). CDR3 sequence: CASSLLNTGELFF. CDR3 nucleotides: TGTGCCAGCAGTTTGCTCAACACCGGGGAGCTGTTTTTT.

The CDR3 DNA sequence: TGCGCCAGCAGCCAAGCAGGGCGGGGGGGGAAAGAGACCCAGTACTTC. This codes for CASSQAGRGGKETQYF. V gene TRBV4-1 combines with J gene TRBJ2-5; TRBD2 matches 9 bases. V lost 1 base and J lost 3; bases outside the gene matches: 6. The CDR3 is 16 residues long. Germline V CDR1 and CDR2: MGHRA, YSYEKL.

The V and J genes are TRBV28 and TRBJ2-1; TRBD2 is a possible D gene (6 bases). This CDR3 has 15 amino acids. Germline V gene lookup returns CDR1 MDHEN and CDR2 SYDVKM. Trimming shortened V by 6 bases and J by 12 bases, and 24 bases separated the two germline ends. The chain's CDR3 is CASSSPSSGPLGQFF. For the CDR3, the DNA is TGTGCCAGCAGCTCCCCCTCCAGCGGGCCCCTCGGGCAGTTCTTC.

The chain employs TRBV6-1 and TRBJ2-1; D is possibly TRBD1 (6 bases). The germline V gene encodes CDR1 MNHNS and CDR2 SASEGT. CDR3 length equals 12 residues. The V and J ends lost 6 bases and 3 bases respectively, with 6 bases between them. CDR3 sequence: CASSRGYNEQFF. Written as DNA, the CDR3 is TGTGCCAGCAGCAGGGGCTACAATGAGCAGTTCTTC.

V is TRBV6-9 and J is TRBJ2-5; the match to TRBD1 covers 11 bases. With 1 base clipped from V and 6 bases from J, the junction kept 25 bases outside the gene matches. The CDR3 has 22 amino acids. Germline V gives CDR1 MNHGY, CDR2 SVAAGI. CDR3 amino acids: CASSYFPERKGPRTGGWKTQYF. CDR3 DNA: TGTGCCAGCAGTTATTTCCCAGAACGGAAGGGACCTAGGACAGGGGGCTGGAAGACCCAGTACTTC.

The chain uses TRBV21-1 and TRBJ2-7; TRBD1, the D gene given by the table, was not confirmed from the DNA. TRBV21-1 is shown as a pseudogene. The CDR3 runs to 16 residues. CDR3 sequence reads: CASSRPDWDSSYEQYF. The CDR3 nucleotides read TGTGCCAGCAGCAGGCCAGATTGGGACAGCTCCTACGAGCAGTACTTC.